The next 30 T cell receptor beta chains were all read from a single sample in a study of T cell responses to AZD1222 COVID-19 vaccine. The protocol was immunoSEQ multiplex PCR, while the TCRdb copy is restricted to in-frame clones and leaves out a portion. The table shows some 87,000 clones, with 75% to 90% occurring only once. The specimen comprised peripheral blood, sampled on day 0 of AZD1222 vaccination. These receptors were taken from an adult in good health.

The chain uses TRBV28 and TRBJ2-1; no clear D gene. V was clipped by 10 bases and J by 5 bases, with 6 bases between them. The CDR3 covers 10 residues. CDR1 is MDHEN and CDR2 is SYDVKM in the germline V gene. In DNA, the CDR3 is TGTGCCACCTTACACAATGAGCAGTTCTTC. Residues: CATLHNEQFF.

V usage is TRBV5-1 and J usage is TRBJ1-1, with D hard to call. V lost 2 bases and J lost 2, with 4 bases in between. This CDR3 is built from 12 residues. Looked up from germline, CDR1 is SGHRS and CDR2 is YFSETQ. The CDR3 loop is CASSFGNTEAFF. CDR3 DNA: TGCGCCAGCAGCTTCGGAAACACTGAAGCTTTCTTT.

The genes are TRBV18 and TRBJ2-5, with D unclear. Per germline, CDR1 KGHSH and CDR2 LQKENI. V gave up 5 bases and J gave up 3 bases, with 4 bases separating them. CDR3 size: 11 residues. CDR3 sequence reads: CASSREETQYF. The CDR3 bases are TGTGCCAGCTCAAGAGAAGAGACCCAGTACTTC.

This clone appeared once. V usage is TRBV11-3 and J usage is TRBJ2-3; 14 nucleotides align to TRBD2. Per the germline V gene, CDR1 is SGHNT and CDR2 is YENEEA. The CDR3 consists of 17 residues. The J segment lost 6 bases and the V segment lost 5 bases, leaving 10 bases of the junction unmatched. The DNA of the CDR3 is TGTGCCAGCAGCCACTCGGGACTAGCGGGAGTTGGGGATACGCAGTATTTT. Translated, it gives CASSHSGLAGVGDTQYF.

This chain uses TRBV30 with TRBJ1-3; D possibly corresponds to TRBD1 (5 bases). Germline V gives CDR1 GTSNPN, CDR2 SVGIG (reference sequence). V was pared by 1 base and J by 7 bases, with 8 bases between. CDR3 size: 12 residues. CDR3 in DNA: TGTGCCTGGAGTGGAGGGGCTAACACCATATATTTT. Translation gives CAWSGGANTIYF.

A single count supports this clone. This sequence joins TRBV14 and TRBJ1-4; D is possibly TRBD1 (5 bases). CDR3 length: 16 residues. V lost 4 bases and J 7 bases, leaving 19 bases between the germline ends. Germline loops: CDR1 SGHDN, CDR2 FVKESK. The CDR3 DNA sequence: TGTGCCAGCAGCCCGCACTCAGGGAAGAGAGGTGAAAAACTGTTTTTT. Translated, it gives CASSPHSGKRGEKLFF. The entire variable domain, with the rest obtained from reference TRBV14 and TRBJ1-4, is as follows: EAGVTQFPSHSVIEKGQTVTLRCDPISGHDNLYWYRRVMGKEIKFLLHFVKESKQDESGMPNNRFLAERTGGTYSTLKVQPAELEDSGVYFCASSPHSGKRGEKLFFGSGTQLSVL.

This clone was found once. The chain couples TRBV28 to TRBJ1-5; 8 nucleotides align to TRBD1. With 8 bases clipped from V and 2 bases from J, the junction kept 5 bases outside the gene matches. Germline V gene sequence: CDR1 MDHEN, CDR2 SYDVKM. This CDR3 contains 14 residues. CDR3 sequence reads: CASVTGEGNQPQHF. CDR3 sequence (DNA): TGTGCCAGCGTGACAGGGGAGGGCAATCAGCCCCAGCATTTT.

This chain links TRBV9 with TRBJ2-6; tentative D call: TRBD2 (5 bases). The CDR3 has 15 amino acids. V was trimmed by 0 bases and J by 3 bases, leaving 7 bases between them. CDR1 and CDR2 (germline): SGDLS, YYNGEE. CDR3 in DNA: TGTGCCAGCAGCGTAGCAGGAGGTGGGGCCAACGTCCTGACTTTC. Translation gives CASSVAGGGANVLTF.

The gene calls are TRBV7-2 and TRBJ2-7; unclear D gene. The germline CDR1 and CDR2 sequences are SGHTA and FQGNSA. CDR3 length: 13 residues. V was clipped by 5 bases and J by 7 bases, with 15 bases between them. CDR3 region: CASSPRASTEQYF. CDR3 in DNA: TGTGCCAGCAGCCCCCGGGCCTCCACAGAGCAGTACTTC.

The chain is built from TRBV4-1 and TRBJ2-3; D not resolved. This CDR3 contains 13 residues. Per germline, CDR1 MGHRA and CDR2 YSYEKL. Trimming took 1 base from V and 4 from J, leaving 6 bases between them. The CDR3 DNA is TGCGCCAGCAGCCAAGTTTGGCCAGATACGCAGTATTTT. Protein sequence: CASSQVWPDTQYF.

The genes are TRBV5-1 and TRBJ1-4; maybe TRBD1 (5 bases). V lost 4 bases to trimming and J lost 8 bases, with 18 bases between them. CDR3 length: 15 residues. Germline CDR1 and CDR2: SGHRS and YFSETQ. CDR3 loop: CASSLTGGKEEKLFF. The DNA of the CDR3 is TGCGCCAGCAGCCTAACAGGAGGAAAAGAAGAAAAACTGTTTTTT.

The chain joins TRBV30 to TRBJ2-7; D possibly uses TRBD1 or TRBD2 (6 bases each). V was pared by 7 bases and J by 6 bases, with 28 bases between. The CDR3 loop spans 16 amino acids. Germline CDR1 reads GTSNPN; CDR2 reads SVGIG (reference sequence). In DNA form, the CDR3 reads TGTGCCTACGATGGGGGGCTTTTTCGGGGTTTGAGCGAGCAGTACTTC. This encodes CAYDGGLFRGLSEQYF.

The rearrangement links TRBV19 to TRBJ2-5; D uncertain. CDR3 length equals 13 residues. Trimming cost V 6 bases and J 1 base, with 9 bases left between them. Germline loops: CDR1 LNHDA, CDR2 SQIVND (reference sequence). In nucleotides, the CDR3 is TGTGCCAGTAGACAGAGAACCCAAGAGACCCAGTACTTC. The encoded protein is CASRQRTQETQYF.

In its sample, this clone was seen a few times. V and J are TRBV5-1 and TRBJ2-7; 13 bases map to TRBD2. This CDR3 region has 16 residues. V shed 3 bases, J shed 3 bases, and the junction held 6 bases outside the gene matches. CDR1 and CDR2 from the germline V gene are SGHRS and YFSETQ. This CDR3 reads CASSSGLAGAYYEQYF. CDR3 DNA sequence: TGCGCCAGCAGCTCAGGACTAGCGGGAGCCTACTACGAGCAGTACTTC.

The genes are TRBV5-1 and TRBJ2-1, with TRBD1 matching over 7 bases. The CDR3 sequence is 19 residues long. CDR1 and CDR2 (germline): SGHRS, YFSETQ. V gave up 2 bases and J gave up 1 base; unmatched junction bases: 15. Here the CDR3 DNA reads TGCGCCAGCAGCTTACGAATTAAGCCGGGACAGTCGTCCTACAATGAGCAGTTCTTC. Amino acid sequence: CASSLRIKPGQSSYNEQFF. Drawing the rest from reference TRBV5-1 and TRBJ2-1, the complete variable domain is KAGVTQTPRYLIKTRGQQVTLSCSPISGHRSVSWYQQTPGQGLQFLFEYFSETQRNKGNFPGRFSGRQFSNSRSEMNVSTLELGDSALYLCASSLRIKPGQSSYNEQFFGPGTRLTVL.

The J gene is TRBJ2-1, the V gene TRBV6-5, with TRBD1 identical over 8 bases. The V segment lost 5 bases and the J segment 2 bases; nucleotides outside the gene matches: 5. CDR3 length equals 15 residues. Germline assignment: CDR1 MNHEY and CDR2 SVGAGI. The CDR3 DNA is TGTGCCAGCAGTCCGGGGACAGGTACCTACAATGAGCAGTTCTTC. Its translation: CASSPGTGTYNEQFF.

V gene TRBV28 combines with J gene TRBJ1-1; D is undetermined. The CDR3 is 13 amino acids. Germline V gene sequence: CDR1 MDHEN, CDR2 SYDVKM. V lost 1 base, J lost 1 base, and 4 bases lay in between. CDR3 in amino acids: CASSLSRNTEAFF. DNA of the CDR3: TGTGCCAGCAGTTTATCGAGGAACACTGAAGCTTTCTTT.

The V gene is TRBV27, the J gene TRBJ2-7, with D hard to call. This CDR3 region has 12 residues. The V gene lost 10 bases and the J gene lost 4 bases, with 14 bases spanning the gap. The germline V gene has CDR1 MNHEY and CDR2 SMNVEV (reference sequence). In nucleotides, the CDR3 is TGTGCCAACACGGACCGATTGTACGAGCAGTACTTC. Translating it yields CANTDRLYEQYF.

The gene calls are TRBV9 and TRBJ2-3; D gene unclear. From germline, CDR1 is SGDLS and CDR2 YYNGEE. This CDR3 region has 15 residues. The germline V and J ends were trimmed by 3 bases and 0 bases, with 11 bases remaining between them. CDR3 sequence (DNA): TGTGCCAGCAGCGAGACCACATCTAGCACAGATACGCAGTATTTT. It codes for CASSETTSSTDTQYF.

The rearrangement links TRBV7-9 to TRBJ2-2; D not resolved. The CDR3 length is 12 residues. The germline V gene encodes CDR1 SEHNR and CDR2 FQNEAQ (reference sequence). Trimming shortened V by 7 bases and J by 4 bases, and 7 bases separated the two germline ends. Here the CDR3 DNA reads TGTGCCAGCACCTCGGGCACCGGGGAGCTGTTTTTT. This gives the protein CASTSGTGELFF.

The chain recombines TRBV5-1 with TRBJ1-3, with a tentative D call TRBD1 (5 bases). Germline CDR1 reads SGHRS; CDR2 reads YFSETQ. With 4 bases removed from V and 0 bases from J, the gap between germline ends came to 11 bases. This CDR3 comprises 15 residues. The CDR3 protein is CASSPGPSSGNTIYF. CDR3 nucleotides: TGCGCCAGCAGCCCGGGGCCCAGCTCTGGAAACACCATATATTTT.

The rearrangement joins TRBV5-7 to TRBJ1-2; 8 nucleotides line up with TRBD1. TRBV5-7 falls under the ORF class, with uncertain function. The CDR3 extends over 14 amino acids. V lost 8 bases to trimming and J lost 1 base; unmatched junction nucleotides: 7. For the CDR3, the DNA is TGTGCCAGTTCCGGCGGACAGGGTAACTATGGCTACACCTTC. This translates into CASSGGQGNYGYTF.

The rearrangement links TRBV11-3 to TRBJ1-5; 7 bases line up with TRBD1. The CDR3 totals 14 residues. The junction had 3 bases not matched to a gene; V was cut back by 7 bases and J by 0 bases. CDR1 is SGHNT, CDR2 YENEEA, per germline. Here the CDR3 DNA reads TGTGCCAGCATAACAGGGGATAGCAATCAGCCCCAGCATTTT. Protein: CASITGDSNQPQHF.

The V and J genes are TRBV5-6 and TRBJ2-7; D is perhaps TRBD1 (6 bases). Trimming removed 4 bases from V and 6 bases from J, with 11 bases in between. Per the germline V gene, CDR1 is SGHDT and CDR2 is YYEEEE. CDR3 length: 12 amino acids. In nucleotides, the CDR3 is TGTGCCAGCAGCCATCCAGGGGCCGAGCAGTACTTC. Protein sequence: CASSHPGAEQYF.

The rearrangement links TRBV27 to TRBJ1-4; 7 bases line up with TRBD1. This CDR3 has 14 residues. Germline CDR1 reads MNHEY; CDR2 reads SMNVEV (reference sequence). Trimming at V came to 4 bases and at J to 7 bases, leaving 6 bases not matched to a gene. CDR3: CASSSRRDSEKLFF. CDR3 in DNA: TGTGCCAGCAGTTCCAGGAGGGACAGTGAAAAACTGTTTTTT.

Turning to this clone: This CDR3 is also generated by other DNA sequences in the sample. The chain couples TRBV3-1 (or the pseudogene TRBV3-2) to TRBJ2-7; 7 bases match TRBD1. The CDR3 extends over 13 amino acids. Germline V gene lookup returns CDR1 LGHDT and CDR2 YNNKEL (reference sequence). Germline trimming cut 4 bases from V and 4 bases from J; bases unmatched to any gene: 4. CDR3 in amino acids: CASSPGTAYEQYF. The CDR3 DNA sequence: TGTGCCAGCAGCCCCGGGACAGCATACGAGCAGTACTTC.

The rearrangement joins TRBV18 to TRBJ2-1, with 12 bases identical to TRBD2. V lost 2 bases and J lost 7; bases outside the gene matches: 6. This CDR3 spans 16 amino acids. The germline gives CDR1 KGHSH, CDR2 LQKENI. This chain's CDR3 is CASSPTSGRSGNEQFF. CDR3 nucleotides: TGTGCCAGCTCACCAACTAGCGGGAGGTCGGGGAATGAGCAGTTCTTC.

The chain has TRBV6-5 and TRBJ2-6; D unclear. The CDR3 totals 16 residues. Trimming stripped 0 bases from V and 0 bases from J, with 6 bases between. Germline values: CDR1 MNHEY, CDR2 SVGAGI. CDR3 DNA sequence: TGTGCCAGCAGTTACTCGGCGGTCTCTGGGGCCAACGTCCTGACTTTC. Translating it yields CASSYSAVSGANVLTF.

The chain uses TRBV28 and TRBJ2-1; 7 positions agree with TRBD1. The CDR3 has 15 amino acids. Germline CDR1 and CDR2: MDHEN and SYDVKM. V trimming: 5 bases; J trimming: 2 bases; junction bases outside the gene matches: 6. The CDR3 coding sequence is TGTGCCAGCAGTCCTCGTCAGGGGGCCTACAATGAGCAGTTCTTC. Translated: CASSPRQGAYNEQFF.

This rearrangement joins TRBV18 to TRBJ1-2, with D uncertain. The CDR3 runs to 15 residues. V lost 2 bases, J lost 2 bases, and 12 bases lay in between. The germline V gene has CDR1 KGHSH and CDR2 LQKENI. Here the CDR3 DNA reads TGTGCCAGCTCACCATTCCAGGAAACCAACTATGGCTACACCTTC. Translated, it gives CASSPFQETNYGYTF.